The next 27 T cell receptor beta chains were all read from a single sample in a study of shared clonotypes between healthy human individuals. Here immunoSEQ multiplex PCR was the method, and the copy in TCRdb shows in-frame clones only, minus some. The table lists roughly 680,000 clones, roughly two thirds of them singletons. Sequencing was performed on memory CD4+ T cells sorted from blood. Subset: CD45RA-negative fraction. The receptors originated from a woman in her 30s in good health.

V gene TRBV6-5 combines with J gene TRBJ2-3; 8 nucleotides match TRBD2. The CDR3 loop spans 12 amino acids. Trimming removed 6 bases from V and 10 bases from J; junction bases left unmatched: 6. Per the germline V gene, CDR1 is MNHEY and CDR2 is SVGAGI. Here the CDR3 reads CASSRGGLSQYF. The CDR3 nucleotides are TGTGCCAGCAGCCGGGGGGGTTTATCGCAGTATTTT.

The chain couples TRBV10-3 to TRBJ2-7, with 14 bases fitting TRBD2. Germline trimming cut 4 bases from V and 3 bases from J; bases unmatched to any gene: 5. Germline V gene data show CDR1 as ENHRY and CDR2 as SYGVKD. This CDR3 comprises 16 residues. In DNA form, the CDR3 reads TGTGCCATCAGTGTGGGGACTAGCGGGAGTATCTACGAGCAGTACTTC. As protein: CAISVGTSGSIYEQYF.

This clone has more than one count but fewer than ten. This chain links TRBV27 with TRBJ2-4; 8 bases match TRBD2. CDR1 is MNHEY and CDR2 is SMNVEV in the germline V gene (reference sequence). This CDR3 is 17 amino acids long. Trimming at V came to 5 bases and at J to 4 bases, leaving 13 bases not matched to a gene. CDR3 coding DNA: TGTGCCAGCAGTGTAGGGGGAGCGGGAGTGAGGAAAAACATTCAGTACTTC. It specifies CASSVGGAGVRKNIQYF.

The V call is TRBV6-5, the J call TRBJ1-5; tentative D call: TRBD1 (6 bases). The V and J ends lost 5 bases and 2 bases respectively, with 10 bases between them. Germline values: CDR1 MNHEY, CDR2 SVGAGI. The CDR3 contains 14 residues. CDR3 sequence (DNA): TGTGCCAGCAGTAAACAGGGCGGCAATCAGCCCCAGCATTTT. Its protein is CASSKQGGNQPQHF.

This clone was found a few times. V gene TRBV5-1 combines with J gene TRBJ2-2; maybe TRBD1 (6 bases). V gave up 0 bases and J gave up 10 bases, with 10 bases separating them. The CDR3 length is 13 residues. Germline-derived CDR1 and CDR2 are SGHRS and YFSETQ. CDR3 amino acids: CASSLDGQMELFF. The CDR3 coding sequence is TGCGCCAGCAGCTTGGACGGACAGATGGAGCTGTTTTTT.

The chain links TRBV6-5 to TRBJ2-1; no definite D call. V lost 0 bases and J lost 2, with 8 bases in between. Germline assignment: CDR1 MNHEY and CDR2 SVGAGI. This CDR3 contains 15 residues. The CDR3 sequence is CASSYSLTTYNEQFF. CDR3 DNA: TGTGCCAGCAGTTACTCACTGACAACCTACAATGAGCAGTTCTTC.

There are a few counts of this clone. Other nucleotide sequences from this sample produce the same CDR3. The rearrangement joins TRBV19 to TRBJ2-1, with no clear D. The germline V and J ends were trimmed by 6 bases and 5 bases, with 11 bases remaining between them. Germline V lookup: CDR1 LNHDA, CDR2 SQIVND (reference sequence). This CDR3 comprises 13 residues. The CDR3 loop reads CASSPGRHNEQFF. The CDR3 nucleotides read TGTGCCAGTAGCCCCGGGCGGCACAATGAGCAGTTCTTC.

This clone was observed a handful of times. The rearrangement uses TRBV5-6 and TRBJ2-2, with TRBD2 matching over 7 bases. From germline, CDR1 is SGHDT and CDR2 YYEEEE. The CDR3 is made up of 15 amino acids. Trimming cost V 2 bases and J 6 bases; bases outside gene matches: 7. The CDR3 here is CASSLGGRVAGELFF. The CDR3 DNA sequence: TGTGCCAGCAGCTTAGGTGGGAGGGTCGCCGGGGAGCTGTTTTTT.

This clone was observed a single time. The rearrangement uses TRBV29-1 and TRBJ1-2, with 8 bases identical to TRBD1. The CDR3 extends over 15 amino acids. Germline values: CDR1 SQVTM, CDR2 ANQGSEA. V trimming: 7 bases; J trimming: 2 bases; junction bases outside the gene matches: 12. The CDR3 loop reads CSARGSQGANYGYTF. CDR3 nucleotides: TGCAGCGCCCGGGGAAGCCAGGGGGCCAACTATGGCTACACCTTC.

V is TRBV4-2 and J is TRBJ1-5, with D hard to call. Germline loops: CDR1 LGHNA, CDR2 YNFKEQ. The CDR3 totals 16 residues. The V and J ends lost 1 base and 0 bases respectively, with 10 bases between them. The CDR3 DNA follows: TGTGCCAGCAGCCAAGGACCGATACGTAGCAATCAGCCCCAGCATTTT. Translating gives CASSQGPIRSNQPQHF.

The genes are TRBV2 and TRBJ1-5; TRBD1 matches 7 bases. CDR3 length equals 13 residues. The junction had 3 bases not matched to a gene; V was cut back by 7 bases and J by 3 bases. The germline gives CDR1 SNHLY, CDR2 FYNNEI. CDR3 nucleotides: TGTGCCAGCACCGGACAGGCCAATCAGCCCCAGCATTTT. Protein sequence: CASTGQANQPQHF.

The J gene is TRBJ2-2, the V gene TRBV4-2; 9 bases map to TRBD1. Per germline, CDR1 LGHNA and CDR2 YNFKEQ. The V segment lost 1 base and the J segment 7 bases; nucleotides outside the gene matches: 7. This CDR3 comprises 16 residues. The CDR3 coding sequence is TGTGCCAGCAGCCAAGGGGGAGGGACAGGGTACGGGGAGCTGTTTTTT. The encoded protein is CASSQGGGTGYGELFF.

This clone was recorded only once. This chain connects TRBV7-6 to TRBJ2-2, with unresolved D. Trimming left V 1 base short and J 5 bases short, with 5 bases between. The CDR3 is 13 residues long. Germline V lookup: CDR1 SGHVS, CDR2 FNYEAQ. The DNA of the CDR3 is TGTGCCAGCAGCTTAGACTTTACCGGGGAGCTGTTTTTT. Translation gives CASSLDFTGELFF.

The V gene is TRBV7-6, the J gene TRBJ2-7, with D unresolved. Trimming cost V 2 bases and J 6 bases, with 8 bases left between them. The CDR3 loop spans 12 amino acids. Germline V gene sequence: CDR1 SGHVS, CDR2 FNYEAQ. The CDR3 region has the DNA TGTGCCAGCAGCTTAATTGGTGGCGAGCAGTACTTC. Translated, it gives CASSLIGGEQYF.

The chain links TRBV5-4 to TRBJ2-2, with 12 bases fitting TRBD2. This CDR3 contains 16 residues. The V and J ends lost 4 bases and 7 bases, in that order; junction bases with no gene match: 8. The germline CDR1 and CDR2 sequences are SGHNT and YYREEE (reference sequence). This CDR3 reads CASSVLAGGFNGELFF. The CDR3 DNA is TGTGCCAGCAGCGTACTAGCGGGAGGTTTTAACGGGGAGCTGTTTTTT.

This clone was counted only a few times. The J gene is TRBJ2-7, the V gene TRBV19, with a possible D match to TRBD1 (6 bases). The CDR3 runs 15 residues. The V gene lost 4 bases and the J gene lost 5 bases, with 18 bases spanning the gap. Germline V gene sequence: CDR1 LNHDA, CDR2 SQIVND (reference sequence). The CDR3 region has the DNA TGTGCCAGTAGTACGCTGGACAGTTTGCAGGACGAGCAGTACTTC. Amino acids: CASSTLDSLQDEQYF.

The rearrangement links TRBV4-2 to TRBJ1-1; D remains unclear. The ends were cut back, 1 base at V and 1 base at J, with 4 bases in the middle. The CDR3 spans 13 residues. Germline CDR1 is LGHNA and CDR2 is YNFKEQ. CDR3 DNA sequence: TGTGCCAGCAGCCAAGCAGGGAACACTGAAGCTTTCTTT. It translates to CASSQAGNTEAFF.

The chain has TRBV28 and TRBJ2-2, with unresolved D. The CDR3 contains 14 residues. CDR1 and CDR2 from the germline V gene are MDHEN and SYDVKM. Trimming removed 5 bases from V and 2 bases from J, with 9 bases in between. This CDR3 is CASSIQANTGELFF. As DNA, the CDR3 is TGTGCCAGCAGTATTCAGGCTAACACCGGGGAGCTGTTTTTT.

About this clone: A much larger clone sits a single nucleotide away, making a read error possible. The rearrangement joins TRBV5-6 to TRBJ2-1; D gene unclear. Between the trimmed V and J ends, which lost 0 bases and 0 bases, there was a span of 4 bases. The CDR3 contains 14 residues. Germline loops: CDR1 SGHDT, CDR2 YYEEEE. CDR3 region: CASSLVSSYNEQFF. For the CDR3, the DNA is TGTGCCAGCAGCTTGGTCAGCTCCTACAATGAGCAGTTCTTC.

This clone was counted a few times. This specimen includes other DNA sequences encoding the same CDR3. V and J are TRBV18 and TRBJ2-7, with TRBD2 matching 7 bases. J was trimmed by 3 bases and V by 1 base; bases with no gene match: 3. Germline CDR1 and CDR2: KGHSH and LQKENI. The CDR3 has 14 residues. Here the CDR3 reads CASSPRSGGYEQYF. The CDR3 region has the DNA TGTGCCAGCTCACCACGTTCGGGGGGCTACGAGCAGTACTTC.

Comments on this clone: This clone may be a read error of a much larger clone one base away. This chain joins TRBV28 and TRBJ1-2; 7 positions agree with TRBD1. CDR3 length: 13 residues. The J segment lost 4 bases and the V segment lost 1 base, leaving 0 bases of the junction unmatched. Germline values: CDR1 MDHEN, CDR2 SYDVKM. CDR3 region: CASSLYRGYGYTF. In DNA form, the CDR3 reads TGTGCCAGCAGTTTATACAGGGGCTATGGCTACACCTTC.

The V and J genes are TRBV19 and TRBJ2-7, with 11 bases matching TRBD1. The CDR3 is 14 amino acids. With 9 bases clipped from V and 4 bases from J, the junction kept 8 bases outside the gene matches. Germline values: CDR1 LNHDA, CDR2 SQIVND (reference sequence). The CDR3 DNA reads as TGTGCCAGCAAAACCGGGACAGGGGGATACGAGCAGTACTTC. Encoded protein: CASKTGTGGYEQYF.

Written as DNA, the CDR3 is TGTGCCAGCAGTTTAGCAGGCCACTCTGGAAACACCATATATTTT. This codes for CASSLAGHSGNTIYF. The genes are TRBV28 and TRBJ1-3; D ambiguous. V was clipped by 2 bases and J by 0 bases, with 8 bases between them. The CDR3 runs 15 residues. The germline V gene encodes CDR1 MDHEN and CDR2 SYDVKM. The entire variable domain, with the rest obtained from reference TRBV28 and TRBJ1-3, is as follows: DVKVTQSSRYLVKRTGEKVFLECVQDMDHENMFWYRQDPGLGLRLIYFSYDVKMKEKGDIPEGYSVSREKKERFSLILESASTNQTSMYLCASSLAGHSGNTIYFGEGSWLTVV.

The gene calls are TRBV11-2 and TRBJ1-2; D ambiguous. Germline CDR1 reads SGHAT; CDR2 reads FQNNGV. Deletions cut 6 bases from V and 7 bases from J, with 15 bases between. The CDR3 extends over 13 amino acids. The CDR3 coding sequence is TGTGCCAGCAGTAACGGGGAATTTGGTGGCTACACCTTC. The encoded protein is CASSNGEFGGYTF.

This clone was counted a single time. V and J are TRBV30 and TRBJ1-2; D is perhaps TRBD1 (6 bases). Germline V lookup: CDR1 GTSNPN, CDR2 SVGIG (reference sequence). The CDR3 is made up of 14 amino acids. Trimming took off 3 bases at V and 4 bases at J, with 15 bases between the two ends. CDR3 nucleotide sequence: TGTGCCTGGAGGATGGGGGGGGCCGGCTATGGCTACACCTTC. Encoded protein: CAWRMGGAGYGYTF.

The chain recombines TRBV30 with TRBJ1-5, with D tentatively TRBD1 (6 bases). The germline V gene has CDR1 GTSNPN and CDR2 SVGIG (reference sequence). This CDR3 spans 15 amino acids. The V and J ends lost 2 bases and 4 bases respectively, with 15 bases between them. The chain's CDR3 is CAWSSGTPLNQPQHF. The CDR3 DNA sequence: TGTGCCTGGAGTTCCGGGACACCTTTAAATCAGCCCCAGCATTTT.

This chain uses TRBV27 with TRBJ2-3; D perhaps matches TRBD2 (6 bases). The CDR3 consists of 15 residues. The ends were cut back, 5 bases at V and 6 bases at J, with 18 bases in the middle. Germline V lookup: CDR1 MNHEY, CDR2 SMNVEV (reference sequence). The CDR3: CASSTTGRGFDTQYF. The DNA for the CDR3 is TGTGCCAGCAGTACGACGGGTCGGGGGTTCGATACGCAGTATTTT.